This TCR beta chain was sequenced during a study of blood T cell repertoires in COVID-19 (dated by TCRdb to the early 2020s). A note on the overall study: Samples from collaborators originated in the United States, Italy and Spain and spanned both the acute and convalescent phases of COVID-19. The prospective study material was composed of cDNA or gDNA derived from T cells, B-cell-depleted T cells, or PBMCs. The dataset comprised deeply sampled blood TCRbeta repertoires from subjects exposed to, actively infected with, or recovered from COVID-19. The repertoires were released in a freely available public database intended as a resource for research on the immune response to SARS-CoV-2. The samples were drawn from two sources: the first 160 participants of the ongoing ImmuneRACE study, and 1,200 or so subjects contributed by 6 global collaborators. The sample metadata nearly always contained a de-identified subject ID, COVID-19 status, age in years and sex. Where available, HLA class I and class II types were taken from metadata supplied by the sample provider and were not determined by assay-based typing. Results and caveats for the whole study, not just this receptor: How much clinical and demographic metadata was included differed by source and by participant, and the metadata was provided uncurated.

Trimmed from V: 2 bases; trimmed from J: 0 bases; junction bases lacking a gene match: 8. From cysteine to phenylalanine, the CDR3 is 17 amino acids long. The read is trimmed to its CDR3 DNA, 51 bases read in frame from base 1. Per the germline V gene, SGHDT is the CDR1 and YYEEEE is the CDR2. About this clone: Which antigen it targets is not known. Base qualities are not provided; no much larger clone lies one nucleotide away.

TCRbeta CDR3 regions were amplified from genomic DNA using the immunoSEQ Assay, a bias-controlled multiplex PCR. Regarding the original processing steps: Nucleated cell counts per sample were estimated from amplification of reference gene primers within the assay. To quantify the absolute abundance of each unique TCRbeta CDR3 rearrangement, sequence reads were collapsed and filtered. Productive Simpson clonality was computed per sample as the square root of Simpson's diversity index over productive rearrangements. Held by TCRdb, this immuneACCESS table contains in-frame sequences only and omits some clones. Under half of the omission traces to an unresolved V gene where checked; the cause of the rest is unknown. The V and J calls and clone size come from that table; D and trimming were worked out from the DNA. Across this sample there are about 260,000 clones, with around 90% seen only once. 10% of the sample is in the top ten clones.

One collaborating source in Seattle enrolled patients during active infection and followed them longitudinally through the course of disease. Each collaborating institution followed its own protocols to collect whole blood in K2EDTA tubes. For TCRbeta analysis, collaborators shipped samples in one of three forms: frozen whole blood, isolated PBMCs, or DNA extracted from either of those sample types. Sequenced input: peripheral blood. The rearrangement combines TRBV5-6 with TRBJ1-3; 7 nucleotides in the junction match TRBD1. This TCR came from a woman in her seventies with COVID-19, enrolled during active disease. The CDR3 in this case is CASSFDPGQHSGNTIYF. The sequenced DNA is TGTGCCAGCAGCTTCGATCCGGGACAGCACTCTGGAAACACCATATATTTT.